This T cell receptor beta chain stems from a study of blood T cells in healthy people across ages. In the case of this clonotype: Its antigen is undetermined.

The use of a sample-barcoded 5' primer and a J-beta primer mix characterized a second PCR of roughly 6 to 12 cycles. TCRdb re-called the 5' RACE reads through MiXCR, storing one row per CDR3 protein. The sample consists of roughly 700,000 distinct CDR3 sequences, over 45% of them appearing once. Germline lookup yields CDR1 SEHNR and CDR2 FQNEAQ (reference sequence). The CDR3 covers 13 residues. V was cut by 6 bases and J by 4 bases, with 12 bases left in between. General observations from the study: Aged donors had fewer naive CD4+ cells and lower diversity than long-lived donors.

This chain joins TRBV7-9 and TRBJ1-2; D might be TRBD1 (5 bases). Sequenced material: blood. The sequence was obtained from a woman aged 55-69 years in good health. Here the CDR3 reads CASSLHGTYGYTF. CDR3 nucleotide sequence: TGTGCCAGCAGTCTACACGGGACCTATGGCTACACCTTC. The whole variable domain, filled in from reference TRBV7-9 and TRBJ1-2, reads DTGVSQNPRHKITKRGQNVTFRCDPISEHNRLYWYRQTLGQGPEFLTYFQNEAQLEKSRLLSDRFSAERPKGSFSTLEIQRTEQGDSAMYLCASSLHGTYGYTFGSGTRLTVV.